This paragraph reports one TCR beta chain. The antigen is undetermined. The entry originates in a study of cytomegalovirus exposure and HLA in healthy donors. On the study more broadly: There were just under 400 genotyped donors. Of these, about 81% fell in the genetic ancestry cluster associated with self-reported Caucasian donors.

Germline CDR1 is MNHEY and CDR2 is SMNVEV (reference sequence). The V segment lost 5 bases and the J segment 7 bases; nucleotides outside the gene matches: 4. The CDR3 contains 15 residues. Primers for the PCR totalled 60 Vbeta and 13 Jbeta. Here immunoSEQ multiplex PCR was the method, and the copy in TCRdb shows in-frame clones only, minus some. Among 150,000 to 200,000 clones listed, approximately 81% were seen once. Overall study results and limits: A later analysis reported that several of the most significant clusters appeared to be linked to common viral pathogens, among them Epstein-Barr virus. A link between a missense DCLRE1C variant and TCR beta V- and J-gene trimming emerged from a later analysis.

Sequencing was performed on PBMCs. The chain employs TRBV27 and TRBJ1-6; 11 bases align to TRBD1. The TCR was taken from a boy younger than 18 in good health and CMV-seronegative. The CDR3 loop reads CASSPRTGGNSPLHF. The CDR3 bases are TGTGCCAGCAGTCCCCGGACAGGGGGCAATTCACCCCTCCACTTT.